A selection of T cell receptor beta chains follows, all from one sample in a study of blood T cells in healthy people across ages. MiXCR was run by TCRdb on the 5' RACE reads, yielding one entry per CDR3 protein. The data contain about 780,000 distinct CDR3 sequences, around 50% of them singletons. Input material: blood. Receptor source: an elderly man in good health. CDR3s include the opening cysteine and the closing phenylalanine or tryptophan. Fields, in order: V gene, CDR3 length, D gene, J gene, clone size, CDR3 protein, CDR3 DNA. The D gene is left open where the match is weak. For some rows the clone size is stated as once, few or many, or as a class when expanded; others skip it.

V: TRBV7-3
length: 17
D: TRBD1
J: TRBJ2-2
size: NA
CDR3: CASSLGPGGRNTGELFF
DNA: TGTGCCAGCAGCTTAGGGCCAGGGGGACGGAACACCGGGGAGCTGTTTTTT

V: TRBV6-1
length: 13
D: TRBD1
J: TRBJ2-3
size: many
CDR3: CASKDRLTDTQYF
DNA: TGTGCCAGCAAGGACAGGTTGACAGATACGCAGTATTTT

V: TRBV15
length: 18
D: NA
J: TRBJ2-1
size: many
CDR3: CATSRDPHGGSSYNEQFF
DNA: TGTGCCACCAGCAGAGATCCACATGGCGGAAGCTCCTACAATGAGCAGTTCTTC

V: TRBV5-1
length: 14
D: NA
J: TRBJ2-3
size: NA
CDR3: CASSTAPGTDTQYF
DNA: TGCGCCAGCAGTACCGCTCCGGGAACAGATACGCAGTATTTT

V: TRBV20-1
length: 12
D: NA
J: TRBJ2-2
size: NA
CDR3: CSATGYTGELFF
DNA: TGCAGTGCAACAGGGTACACCGGGGAGCTGTTTTTT

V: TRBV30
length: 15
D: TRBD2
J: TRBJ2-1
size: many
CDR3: CAWSSGLAGHNEQFF
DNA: TGTGCCTGGAGTTCTGGACTAGCGGGACACAATGAGCAGTTCTTC

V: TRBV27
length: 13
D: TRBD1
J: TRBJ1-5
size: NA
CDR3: CASGDRGNQPQHF
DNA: TGTGCCAGCGGGGACAGGGGCAATCAGCCCCAGCATTTT

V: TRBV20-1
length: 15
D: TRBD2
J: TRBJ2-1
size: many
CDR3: CSAGLAGISYNEQFF
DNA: TGCAGTGCCGGACTAGCGGGGATCTCATACAATGAGCAGTTCTTC

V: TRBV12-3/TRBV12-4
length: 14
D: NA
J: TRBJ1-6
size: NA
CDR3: CASSPQSYNSPLHF
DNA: TGTGCCAGCAGTCCGCAGTCATATAATTCACCCCTCCACTTT

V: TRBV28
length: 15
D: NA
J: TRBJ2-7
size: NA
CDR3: CASSLNGQGTSEQYF
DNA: TGTGCCAGCAGTTTGAACGGGCAGGGTACGAGCGAGCAGTACTTC

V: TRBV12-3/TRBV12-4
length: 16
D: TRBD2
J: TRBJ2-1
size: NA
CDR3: CASSPQREAPYNEQFF
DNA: TGTGCCAGCAGTCCCCAGCGGGAGGCCCCCTACAATGAGCAGTTCTTC

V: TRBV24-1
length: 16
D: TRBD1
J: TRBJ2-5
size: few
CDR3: CATSVPPGQGMETQYF
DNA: TGTGCCACCAGTGTCCCTCCGGGACAGGGTATGGAGACCCAGTACTTC

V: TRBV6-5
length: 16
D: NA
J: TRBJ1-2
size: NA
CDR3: CASTTKGNRRHYGYTF
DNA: TGTGCCAGCACCACAAAGGGGAACCGGCGCCACTATGGCTACACCTTC

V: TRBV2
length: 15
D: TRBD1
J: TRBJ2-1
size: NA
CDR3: CASRATGQSYNEQFF
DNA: TGTGCCAGCAGGGCGACAGGGCAATCGTACAATGAGCAGTTCTTC

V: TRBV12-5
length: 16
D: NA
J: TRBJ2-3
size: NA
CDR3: CASGLVLAELPDTQYF
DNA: TGTGCTAGTGGTTTGGTTTTAGCGGAGCTTCCAGATACGCAGTATTTT

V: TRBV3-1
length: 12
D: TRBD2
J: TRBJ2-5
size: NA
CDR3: CASSLTPGGQYF
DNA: TGTGCCAGCAGCCTAACCCCGGGGGGGCAGTACTTC

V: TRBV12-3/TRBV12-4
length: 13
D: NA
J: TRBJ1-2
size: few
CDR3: CASSLIGERGYTF
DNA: TGTGCCAGCAGTTTAATAGGGGAGAGGGGCTACACCTTC

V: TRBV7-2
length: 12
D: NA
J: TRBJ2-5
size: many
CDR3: CASSLPPETQYF
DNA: TGTGCCAGCAGCTTACCCCCAGAGACCCAGTACTTC

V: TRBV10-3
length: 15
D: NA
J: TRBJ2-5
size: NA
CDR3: CAIVARLPTQETQYF
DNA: TGTGCCATCGTGGCCCGCCTGCCTACCCAAGAGACCCAGTACTTC

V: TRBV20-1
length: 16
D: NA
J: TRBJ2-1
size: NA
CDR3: CSAQRANDPSYNEQFF
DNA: TGCAGTGCTCAGAGGGCTAACGACCCATCCTACAATGAGCAGTTCTTC